A single sample gave rise to the 3 T cell receptor beta chains below, sequenced in a study of blood T cell repertoires in COVID-19. Measured with immunoSEQ multiplex PCR; TCRdb has only the in-frame clones, and not every one. The table records under 350,000 clones, roughly 90% of them present only once. The sequenced sample consisted of peripheral blood. The receptors originated from a woman under 40 with COVID-19, enrolled during active disease.

J is TRBJ1-2 and V is TRBV19; 9 positions match TRBD1. The CDR3 is 14 residues long. V was pared by 7 bases and J by 4 bases, with 7 bases of the junction left unmatched. Per germline, CDR1 LNHDA and CDR2 SQIVND (reference sequence). CDR3 sequence (DNA): TGTGCCAGTACCCGGGACAGGGATCCCTATGGCTACACCTTC. It is translated as CASTRDRDPYGYTF.

J is TRBJ1-1 and V is TRBV5-1; D might be TRBD1 (6 bases). V was shortened by 0 bases and J by 7 bases, with 19 bases between the two germline ends. This CDR3 region has 16 residues. Germline-derived CDR1 and CDR2 are SGHRS and YFSETQ. The CDR3 nucleotides read TGCGCCAGCAGCTTGGACCCGACAGGCGGTTTAATTGAAGCTTTCTTT. Residues: CASSLDPTGGLIEAFF.

This rearrangement joins TRBV24-1 to TRBJ2-5; 12 bases fit TRBD2. The CDR3 runs to 17 residues. The germline gives CDR1 KGHDR, CDR2 SFDVKD. J was trimmed by 5 bases and V by 3 bases; bases with no gene match: 9. CDR3 sequence (DNA): TGTGCCACCAGTGATGCGACTAGCGGGGGCTCCTGGGAGACCCAGTACTTC. It translates to CATSDATSGGSWETQYF.